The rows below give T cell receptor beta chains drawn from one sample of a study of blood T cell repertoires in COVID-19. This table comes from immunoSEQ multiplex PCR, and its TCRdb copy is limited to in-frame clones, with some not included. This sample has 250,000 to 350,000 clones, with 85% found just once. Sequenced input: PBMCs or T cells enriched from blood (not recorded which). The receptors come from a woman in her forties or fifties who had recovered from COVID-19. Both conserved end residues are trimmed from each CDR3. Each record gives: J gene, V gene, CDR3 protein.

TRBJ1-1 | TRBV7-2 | ASSPGTPWNTEAF
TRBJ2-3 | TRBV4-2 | ASSLKYEREGLAGTDTQY
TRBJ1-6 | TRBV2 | ASRTGTGNSPLH
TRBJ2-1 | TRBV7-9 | ASSLADTNEQF
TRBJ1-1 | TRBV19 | ASSTTGANTEAF
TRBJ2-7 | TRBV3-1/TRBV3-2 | ASSPTPAGAYEQY
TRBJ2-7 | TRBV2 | ASSEDRTYEQY
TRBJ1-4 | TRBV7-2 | ASSLTGAGDEKLF
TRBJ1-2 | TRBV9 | ASSPSTTGPYGYT
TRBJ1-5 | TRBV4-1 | ASSQDRGEPSNQPQH
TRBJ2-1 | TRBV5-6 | ASSFLLAEYYNEQF
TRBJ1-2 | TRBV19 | ASRPLSNYGYT
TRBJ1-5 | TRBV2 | ASSDGRVGNQPQH
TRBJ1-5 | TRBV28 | ASYGLFNQPQH
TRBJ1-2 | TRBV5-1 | ASRQGMFADYGYT
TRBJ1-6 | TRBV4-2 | ASSVTRGQGMGNSPLH
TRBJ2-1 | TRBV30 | AWSNLAGGGEQF
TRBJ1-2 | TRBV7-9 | ASSTTYRSRDKRGYT
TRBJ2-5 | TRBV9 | ASSVDGGAQETQY
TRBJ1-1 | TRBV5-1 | ASSLGNRGNRDTEAF
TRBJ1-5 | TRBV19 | ASSSPGQGLSNQPQH
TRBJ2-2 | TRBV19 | ASKPQATNTGELF
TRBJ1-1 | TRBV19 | ASILRGGASTEAF
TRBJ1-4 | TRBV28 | ASSPPTGGEEKLF
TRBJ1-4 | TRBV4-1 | ASRQQYGGEEKLF
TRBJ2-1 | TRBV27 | ASSLYSDNEQF
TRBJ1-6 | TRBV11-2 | ASSLGRGRNSPLH
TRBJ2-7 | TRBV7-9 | ASSLTGSPYEQY
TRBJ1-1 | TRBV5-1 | ASSLLGHSNTEAF
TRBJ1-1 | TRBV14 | ASSQFGSTMGEAF
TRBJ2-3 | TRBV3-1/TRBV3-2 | ASSEDYTDTQY
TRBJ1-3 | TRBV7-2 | ASSPQTVFSGNTIY
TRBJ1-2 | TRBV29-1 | TTLDGGDGYT
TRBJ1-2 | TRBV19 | AAARGLNYGYT
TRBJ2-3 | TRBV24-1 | ATSDSSMADTQY
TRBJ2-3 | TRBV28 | ASSLPSRRGSRTDTQY
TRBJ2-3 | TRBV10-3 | ANGVRDTQY
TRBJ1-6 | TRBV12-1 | ASSTSDRGYGSPLH
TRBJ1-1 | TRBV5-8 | ASSRLGAF
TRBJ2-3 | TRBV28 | ASSLGGGLADTQY
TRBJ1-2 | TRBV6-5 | ASSQRMRQGNGYT
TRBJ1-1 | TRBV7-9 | ASSPARGSNTEAF
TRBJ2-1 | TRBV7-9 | ASSFLLAGVNEQF
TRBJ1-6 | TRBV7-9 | ASSLGEGGPLH
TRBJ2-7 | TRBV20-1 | SASRLGTDYEQY
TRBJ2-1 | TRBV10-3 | AISDQGGRKVYEQF
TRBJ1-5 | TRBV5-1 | ASSLGGPTGNQPQH
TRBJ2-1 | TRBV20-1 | SASLTYNEQF
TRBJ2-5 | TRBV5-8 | ASSARLTGSGETQY
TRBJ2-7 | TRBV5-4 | ASSLGRNRGHEQY
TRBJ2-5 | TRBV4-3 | ASRLDISAGEETQY
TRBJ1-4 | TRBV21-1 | ASSKVQGRATNEKLF
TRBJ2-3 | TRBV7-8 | ASSPERGAVTDTQY
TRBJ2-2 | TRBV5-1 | ASSLGLAGGELF
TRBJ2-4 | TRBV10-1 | ASGPGQGAQGGARAKNIQY
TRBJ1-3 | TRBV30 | AWTGQGLSGNTIY